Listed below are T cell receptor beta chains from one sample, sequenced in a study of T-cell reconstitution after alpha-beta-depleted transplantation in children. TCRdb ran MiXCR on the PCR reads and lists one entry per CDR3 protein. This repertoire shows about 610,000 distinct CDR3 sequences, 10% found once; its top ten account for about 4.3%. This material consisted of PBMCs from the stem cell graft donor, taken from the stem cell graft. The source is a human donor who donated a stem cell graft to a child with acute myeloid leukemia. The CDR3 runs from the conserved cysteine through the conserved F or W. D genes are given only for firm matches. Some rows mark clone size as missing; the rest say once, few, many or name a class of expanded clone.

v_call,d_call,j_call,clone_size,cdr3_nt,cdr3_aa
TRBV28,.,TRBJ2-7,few,TGTGCCAGCAGTTTTTCTCAGGGCCCCAACTTCTACGAGCAGTACTTC,CASSFSQGPNFYEQYF
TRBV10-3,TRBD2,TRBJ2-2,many,TGTGCCATCAGTGCTAGACTAGCGGGAGACACCGGGGAGCTGTTTTTT,CAISARLAGDTGELFF
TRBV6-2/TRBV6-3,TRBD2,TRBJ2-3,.,TGTGCCAGCAGTCAACTAGCGGGAGTCGGCACAGATACGCAGTATTTT,CASSQLAGVGTDTQYF
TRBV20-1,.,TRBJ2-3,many,TGCAGTGCGTACGGACCCCGCACAGATACGCAGTATTTT,CSAYGPRTDTQYF
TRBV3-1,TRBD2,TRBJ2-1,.,TGTGCCTTCTGTTTAACCGGGACTAGGGGCTTATCTGAGCAGTTCTTC,CAFCLTGTRGLSEQFF
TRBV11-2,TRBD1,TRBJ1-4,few,TGTGCCAGCAGCTTAGACTCAGGGGGCGGTGGAGAAAAACTGTTTTTT,CASSLDSGGGGEKLFF
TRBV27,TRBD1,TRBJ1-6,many,TGTGCCAGCGGGGTCGGGGGGACAGGGGGTAATTCACCCCTCCACTTT,CASGVGGTGGNSPLHF
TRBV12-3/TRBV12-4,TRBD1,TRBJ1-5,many,TGTGCCAGCAGTGAGACAGGGCGCAATCAGCCCCAGCATTTT,CASSETGRNQPQHF
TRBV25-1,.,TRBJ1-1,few,TGTGCCAGCAGACACAGGGTCTTACACACTGAAGCTTTCTTT,CASRHRVLHTEAFF
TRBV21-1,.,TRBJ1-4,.,TGTGCCAGCAGACTTCCCGGGACAGGGGAGTTCGATGGCGAAAAACTGTTTTTT,CASRLPGTGEFDGEKLFF
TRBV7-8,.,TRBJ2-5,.,TGTGCCAGCAGCTTAAATCCGACAGTTCGACAAGAGACCCAGTACTTC,CASSLNPTVRQETQYF
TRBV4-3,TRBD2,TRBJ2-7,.,TGCGCCAGCAGCCAGACGTTAGCGGGAGGGCCCTACGAGCAGTACTTC,CASSQTLAGGPYEQYF
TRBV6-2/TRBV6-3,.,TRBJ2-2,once,TGTGCCAGCAGAGAAGAATCCGGGACAATGACCGGGGAGCTGTTTTTT,CASREESGTMTGELFF
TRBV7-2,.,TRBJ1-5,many,TGTGCCAGCAGCCTGACCCGGGATAGCAATCAGCCCCAGCATTTT,CASSLTRDSNQPQHF
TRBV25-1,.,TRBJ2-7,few,TGTGCCAGCAGTGAGGAGCAGACTACGCGGGAGCAGTACTTC,CASSEEQTTREQYF